The present TCR beta chain was sequenced within a study of T cell repertoires in cytomegalovirus infection. Study as a whole: The authors relied on CMV epitopes, both recently identified HLA-C-restricted and well-studied HLA-B-restricted.

This clonotype was seen a few times. Its antigen is still unknown. MiXCR, applied by TCRdb to the reads, yields one record per CDR3 protein. The sample includes around 340,000 distinct CDR3 sequences, about 28% of them seen just once. J gave up 4 bases and V 5 bases, and 6 bases lay outside the gene matches. CDR1 SGHTA and CDR2 FQGNSA come from the germline V gene. The CDR3 loop spans 15 amino acids. The material was cultured PBMCs, obtained from culture after CMV antigen stimulation. The V call is TRBV7-2, the J call TRBJ1-5, with 9 bases that match TRBD1. The source is a human donor in good health (CMV status not recorded). Some clones in this sample may be carry-over from other donors' samples. The CDR3 coding sequence is TGTGCCAGCAGCGTTACAGGGGGCGGTAATCAGCCCCAGCATTTT. Protein: CASSVTGGGNQPQHF.